The T cell receptor (beta chain) under discussion was sequenced for a study of T cells after yellow fever vaccination. Whole-study results and caveats: Reappearance after the booster was observed for most primary-vaccination clones (around 96% CD4, just over 85% CD8). Overall, a small share of clonotypes was seen in both CD4 and CD8 compartments.

Template-switching 5'RACE yielded the TCR cDNA; a universal primer site and UMIs were added in the process. TCRdb called the 5' RACE reads again in MiXCR, with one record for every CDR3 protein. Among under 200,000 distinct CDR3 sequences listed, roughly 9.6% were seen once. This clonotype was seen many times. Its antigen is currently unknown. The CDR3 is made up of 13 amino acids. Germline CDR1 and CDR2: DFQATT and SNEGSKA (reference sequence). Trimming took off 0 bases at V and 9 bases at J, with 13 bases between the two ends. Sequencing was performed on CD8+ T cells sorted from PBMCs, taken 15 days after the yellow fever booster vaccination. The TCR was taken from a man younger than 35 who received the YFV17D yellow fever vaccine. This sequence joins TRBV20-1 and TRBJ2-3; D is undetermined. CDR3 DNA sequence: TGCAGTGCTAGAGATCCTACCAGGAGAACGCAGTATTTT. Translated: CSARDPTRRTQYF.